A single sample gave rise to the 32 T cell receptor beta chains below, sequenced in a study of OX40 agonist ivuxolimab in advanced cancers. Data came from immunoSEQ multiplex PCR; TCRdb stores just in-frame clones and leaves some out. The profile shows some 70,000 clones, more than 75% of them singletons. Sequencing was performed on CD4+ or CD8+ T cells sorted from blood, taken in a trial of the OX40 agonist ivuxolimab. Every receptor here comes from an adult with an advanced solid tumor such as melanoma, head and neck, liver or kidney cancer.

The chain links TRBV6-5 to TRBJ1-1; no clear D. V gave up 7 bases and J gave up 6 bases, with 18 bases separating them. The germline V gene encodes CDR1 MNHEY and CDR2 SVGAGI. This CDR3 has 14 residues. CDR3 sequence: CASKAVDSFAEAFF. CDR3 coding DNA: TGTGCCAGCAAAGCAGTAGATTCGTTCGCTGAAGCTTTCTTT.

In this sample, this clone turned up a few times. The chain is built from TRBV11-2 and TRBJ2-4; D not resolved. This CDR3 contains 12 residues. Germline V CDR1 and CDR2: SGHAT, FQNNGV. Trimming removed 5 bases from V and 9 bases from J, with 11 bases in between. The CDR3 here is CASSTSGSIQYF. CDR3 bases: TGTGCCAGCAGCACGTCCGGATCCATTCAGTACTTC.

The rearrangement uses TRBV2 and TRBJ2-1; D ambiguous. Trimming cost V 6 bases and J 0 bases, with 6 bases left between them. Germline V gives CDR1 SNHLY, CDR2 FYNNEI. The CDR3 spans 13 residues. The CDR3, as DNA: TGTGCCAGCAGGCTAATCTCCTACAATGAGCAGTTCTTC. The encoded protein is CASRLISYNEQFF.

The chain is built from TRBV11-2 and TRBJ1-3, with D uncertain. The V end lost 5 bases, the J end lost 4 bases, and 18 bases lay between the germline ends. The CDR3 extends over 16 amino acids. Per the germline V gene, CDR1 is SGHAT and CDR2 is FQNNGV. The CDR3 nucleotides read TGTGCCAGCAGCGACCGCCGGGTTAAGAAGGGAAACACCATATATTTT. It yields the protein CASSDRRVKKGNTIYF.

The V and J genes are TRBV28 and TRBJ1-5; the match to TRBD1 covers 8 bases. The CDR3 sequence is 16 residues long. The junction had 13 bases not matched to a gene; V was cut back by 6 bases and J by 6 bases. Germline V CDR1 and CDR2: MDHEN, SYDVKM. CDR3 region: CASSAGTGRGGQPQHF. The CDR3 DNA reads as TGTGCCAGCAGCGCGGGGACAGGTCGCGGAGGTCAGCCCCAGCATTTT. The whole variable domain, filled in from reference TRBV28 and TRBJ1-5, reads DVKVTQSSRYLVKRTGEKVFLECVQDMDHENMFWYRQDPGLGLRLIYFSYDVKMKEKGDIPEGYSVSREKKERFSLILESASTNQTSMYLCASSAGTGRGGQPQHFGDGTRLSIL.

V usage is TRBV6-5 and J usage is TRBJ1-1; TRBD1 matches 8 bases. This CDR3 is 14 amino acids long. V trimming: 7 bases; J trimming: 4 bases; junction bases outside the gene matches: 8. The germline V gene encodes CDR1 MNHEY and CDR2 SVGAGI. The CDR3 DNA is TGTGCCAGCAATCTCCTCAGGGGGCTCACTGAAGCTTTCTTT. Translation gives CASNLLRGLTEAFF.

This clone was counted a single time. The genes are TRBV4-1 and TRBJ1-5; D remains ambiguous. This CDR3 contains 14 residues. The V and J ends lost 4 bases and 0 bases respectively, with 7 bases between them. Germline loops: CDR1 MGHRA, CDR2 YSYEKL. In DNA form, the CDR3 reads TGCGCCAGCAGCCGGACGTCTAGCAATCAGCCCCAGCATTTT. Translation: CASSRTSSNQPQHF.

The CDR3 sequence: CASTLDTRTDTQYF. The CDR3 bases are TGCGCCAGCACGCTGGACACCCGCACAGATACGCAGTATTTT. V gene TRBV5-1 combines with J gene TRBJ2-3; D is possibly TRBD1 (5 bases). The CDR3 consists of 14 residues. With 6 bases removed from V and 1 base from J, the gap between germline ends came to 12 bases. Germline V gives CDR1 SGHRS, CDR2 YFSETQ.

The chain employs TRBV11-1 and TRBJ1-3; D not resolved. The CDR3 consists of 15 residues. In germline, CDR1 is SGHAT, CDR2 FQDESV (reference sequence). The ends were cut back, 5 bases at V and 4 bases at J, with 15 bases in the middle. Here the CDR3 reads CASSIRTARGNTIYF. CDR3 nucleotides: TGTGCCAGCAGCATTCGGACGGCGAGGGGAAACACCATATATTTT.

This clone was observed a single time. The chain has TRBV29-1 and TRBJ2-7; 10 nucleotides agree with TRBD1. V dropped 1 base and J dropped 7; count of bases not matched to a gene: 10. Germline loops: CDR1 SQVTM, CDR2 ANQGSEA. The CDR3 has 15 residues. The CDR3 spells CSVEGGTGAAWEQYF. Here the CDR3 DNA reads TGCAGCGTTGAAGGCGGGACAGGGGCGGCTTGGGAGCAGTACTTC.

The chain combines TRBV18 with TRBJ1-6, with D uncertain. Germline V gives CDR1 KGHSH, CDR2 LQKENI. The V end was cut by 0 bases, the J end by 7 bases, with 10 bases between. This CDR3 is built from 15 residues. The CDR3 loop is CASSPPAYLNSPLHF. CDR3 DNA sequence: TGTGCCAGCTCACCACCGGCTTACTTAAATTCACCCCTCCACTTT.

The chain combines TRBV18 with TRBJ1-2, with D unclear. Germline V CDR1 and CDR2: KGHSH, LQKENI. Trimming took 2 bases from V and 7 from J, leaving 23 bases between them. This CDR3 spans 17 amino acids. CDR3 coding DNA: TGTGCCAGCTCACCATTAGACCCGAAGGGTGCAAAAAGTGGCTACACCTTC. Its translation is CASSPLDPKGAKSGYTF.

The chain recombines TRBV18 with TRBJ2-2; 9 positions match TRBD2. V shed 3 bases and J 4 bases; nucleotides not matched to a gene: 6. CDR1 KGHSH and CDR2 LQKENI come from the germline V gene. The CDR3 has 16 amino acids. In DNA form, the CDR3 reads TGTGCCAGCTCACCTCCGGGACTAGCAGGCACCGGGGAGCTGTTTTTT. Protein: CASSPPGLAGTGELFF.

The V call is TRBV7-8, the J call TRBJ2-1; the D gene could be TRBD1 or TRBD2 (5 bases each). V dropped 5 bases and J dropped 6 bases, with 20 bases sitting between them. The CDR3 extends over 16 amino acids. Germline V gene lookup returns CDR1 SGHVS and CDR2 FQNEAQ. CDR3 sequence reads: CASSAPDAGTLNEQFF. The CDR3 DNA follows: TGTGCCAGCAGCGCGCCTGATGCAGGGACGCTCAATGAGCAGTTCTTC.

The CDR3 region is CASSLWYEQYF. In nucleotides, the CDR3 is TGTGCCAGCAGCTTATGGTACGAGCAGTACTTC. The rearrangement uses TRBV11-2 and TRBJ2-7; no definite D call. The CDR3 consists of 11 residues. CDR1 is SGHAT and CDR2 is FQNNGV in the germline V gene. The germline V and J ends were trimmed by 2 bases and 4 bases, with 3 bases remaining between them.

The chain joins TRBV25-1 to TRBJ2-2; no reliable D call. The germline V gene has CDR1 MGHDK and CDR2 SYGVNS. CDR3 length equals 12 residues. The germline V and J ends were trimmed by 4 bases and 7 bases, with 7 bases remaining between them. The CDR3 spells CASSVDRGELFF. The CDR3 DNA follows: TGTGCCAGCAGTGTTGATCGCGGGGAGCTGTTTTTT.

The gene calls are TRBV4-1 and TRBJ1-1; D gene unclear. Per the germline V gene, CDR1 is MGHRA and CDR2 is YSYEKL. With 2 bases removed from V and 9 bases from J, the gap between germline ends came to 13 bases. The CDR3 is 13 amino acids. This chain's CDR3 is CASSQTGNQKAFF. The CDR3 DNA reads TGCGCCAGCAGCCAAACCGGGAACCAAAAAGCTTTCTTT.

The genes are TRBV6-1 and TRBJ2-5; D is possibly TRBD2 (6 bases). The length of the CDR3 is 17 residues. The V end lost 3 bases, the J end lost 2 bases, and 19 bases lay between the germline ends. CDR1 is MNHNS, CDR2 SASEGT, per germline. The CDR3 sequence: CASSDGGTSSSQETQYF. The CDR3 bases are TGTGCCAGCAGTGACGGGGGTACTAGCTCCAGTCAAGAGACCCAGTACTTC.

The chain links TRBV7-2 to TRBJ1-5, with D maybe TRBD1 (6 bases). The CDR3 has 13 residues. The germline V gene has CDR1 SGHTA and CDR2 FQGNSA. V was pared by 2 bases and J by 14 bases, with 16 bases between. CDR3 nucleotides: TGTGCCAGCAGCTTAAAAACAGGGATACAAGAGCATTTT. Protein: CASSLKTGIQEHF.

J is TRBJ2-5 and V is TRBV7-2; D perhaps matches TRBD2 (6 bases). Germline assignment: CDR1 SGHTA and CDR2 FQGNSA. V lost 3 bases and J lost 1, with 24 bases in between. The CDR3 runs 19 residues. CDR3 region: CASSFEPWRGHIAQETQYF. In DNA, the CDR3 is TGTGCCAGCAGCTTCGAACCTTGGCGGGGCCACATTGCCCAAGAGACCCAGTACTTC.

The chain uses TRBV11-1 and TRBJ2-3; 7 nucleotides match TRBD2. Per the germline V gene, CDR1 is SGHAT and CDR2 is FQDESV (reference sequence). This CDR3 has 14 residues. V gave up 6 bases and J gave up 2 bases; unmatched junction bases: 5. This chain's CDR3 is CASRPAGDTDTQYF. In nucleotides, the CDR3 is TGTGCCAGCAGACCGGCGGGGGACACAGATACGCAGTATTTT.

This clone has a handful of counts. V gene TRBV21-1 combines with J gene TRBJ2-7. TRBV21-1 is shown as a pseudogene. CDR3 length: 13 residues. The CDR3 here is CASSKDAIGEQYV. The DNA of the CDR3 is TGTGCCAGCAGCAAAGACGCCATTGGCGAGCAGTACGTC.

The chain is built from TRBV2 and TRBJ2-7; possibly TRBD1 for D (5 bases). From germline, CDR1 is SNHLY and CDR2 FYNNEI. The CDR3 contains 13 residues. The V and J ends lost 5 bases and 5 bases respectively, with 13 bases between them. CDR3 amino acids: CASSYDSSDEQYF. The DNA for the CDR3 is TGTGCCAGCAGTTATGACAGTTCGGACGAGCAGTACTTC. The variable domain in full, completed from reference TRBV2 and TRBJ2-7, reads EPEVTQTPSHQVTQMGQEVILRCVPISNHLYFYWYRQILGQKVEFLVSFYNNEISEKSEIFDDQFSVERPDGSNFTLKIRSTKLEDSAMYFCASSYDSSDEQYFGPGTRLTVT.

This rearrangement joins TRBV28 to TRBJ1-6; TRBD1 agrees at 7 bases. From germline, CDR1 is MDHEN and CDR2 SYDVKM. The trim removed 6 bases at V and 0 bases at J, leaving 20 bases unmatched. The CDR3 totals 21 residues. The CDR3 bases are TGTGCCAGCAGCCTGTTTGGGGGGCCGACAGGGTTCAGCTCCTATAATTCACCCCTCCACTTT. Translated, it gives CASSLFGGPTGFSSYNSPLHF.

The V and J genes are TRBV2 and TRBJ1-2; D is undetermined. The CDR3 runs to 14 residues. Between the trimmed V and J ends, which lost 4 bases and 5 bases, there was a span of 14 bases. Germline CDR1 is SNHLY and CDR2 is FYNNEI. CDR3 DNA sequence: TGTGCCAGCAGTGGTGCAGGCCGGGTATATGGCTACACCTTC. This codes for CASSGAGRVYGYTF.

J is TRBJ1-5 and V is TRBV5-4; the D gene is possibly TRBD1 (5 bases). The germline V gene encodes CDR1 SGHNT and CDR2 YYREEE (reference sequence). Trimming pared 4 bases from V and 0 bases from J, leaving 26 bases between. The CDR3 consists of 20 residues. The CDR3 spells CASSPKNPGPGCLSNQPQHF. CDR3 nucleotides: TGTGCCAGCAGCCCAAAAAACCCGGGACCGGGCTGCCTTAGCAATCAGCCCCAGCATTTT.

J is TRBJ1-5 and V is TRBV29-1, with TRBD1 as a possible D gene (6 bases). CDR3 length: 13 residues. V lost 6 bases to trimming and J lost 3 bases, with 12 bases between them. The germline V gene encodes CDR1 SQVTM and CDR2 ANQGSEA. CDR3 in amino acids: CSVLGGINQPQHF. The CDR3 nucleotides read TGCAGCGTCCTAGGGGGGATCAATCAGCCCCAGCATTTT.

V is TRBV27 and J is TRBJ2-1, with TRBD1 matching 8 bases. V was pared by 3 bases and J by 7 bases, with 5 bases of the junction left unmatched. The CDR3 contains 14 residues. Germline V gene data show CDR1 as MNHEY and CDR2 as SMNVEV (reference sequence). CDR3 sequence: CASSFDRGPNEQFF. The CDR3 region has the DNA TGTGCCAGCAGTTTCGACAGGGGCCCAAATGAGCAGTTCTTC.

This chain uses TRBV13 with TRBJ1-2; 8 bases are a match to TRBD1. J gave up 4 bases and V 5 bases, and 9 bases lay outside the gene matches. Germline CDR1 reads PRHDT; CDR2 reads FYEKMQ (reference sequence). This CDR3 spans 15 amino acids. As DNA, the CDR3 is TGTGCCAGCAGCCCAAGGACAGGACAGGGCTATGGCTACACCTTC. Its translation is CASSPRTGQGYGYTF.

The rearrangement uses TRBV5-1 and TRBJ1-1; TRBD1 aligns across 7 bases. V trimming: 3 bases; J trimming: 5 bases; junction bases outside the gene matches: 10. Germline V gives CDR1 SGHRS, CDR2 YFSETQ. This CDR3 spans 15 amino acids. CDR3 in amino acids: CASSSNPDRNTEAFF. The CDR3 DNA is TGCGCCAGCAGCTCAAACCCGGACAGGAATACTGAAGCTTTCTTT.

V and J are TRBV11-2 and TRBJ1-2; 7 positions match TRBD1. The CDR3 runs 15 residues. Germline values: CDR1 SGHAT, CDR2 FQNNGV. After removal of 0 bases from V and 5 bases from J, the junction contained 6 bases not matched to a gene. The CDR3 bases are TGTGCCAGCAGCTTAGATATCGGACAGGAATATGGCTACACCTTC. This codes for CASSLDIGQEYGYTF.

A remark on this clone: Other DNA sequences in this sample translate to the same CDR3. The gene calls are TRBV5-5 and TRBJ1-5, with 7 bases identical to TRBD1. Germline CDR1 SGHKS, CDR2 YYEKEE (reference sequence). This CDR3 has 13 amino acids. V was pared by 5 bases and J by 4 bases, with 3 bases of the junction left unmatched. CDR3 loop: CASSRDRNQPQHF. DNA for the CDR3: TGTGCCAGCAGTCGGGACAGAAATCAGCCCCAGCATTTT.